The T cell receptor beta chain described here comes from a study of T cell responses to AZD1222 COVID-19 vaccine. The study, taken as a whole, reports: Every sample of the repertoires postdated the peak T cell response. In a largely white British group with more females than males, clonal diversity was possibly underestimated.

TCRdb's table, derived via immunoSEQ multiplex PCR, lists solely in-frame clones and lacks some. The sample consists of around 180,000 clones, 87% of them appearing once. Note on this clone: Its cognate antigen is unknown.

Specimen: peripheral blood, collected on day 0 of MenACWY control vaccination. The origin of this receptor is an adult in good health.

CDR3 in DNA: TGTGCCAGCAGTTTATTTAGGCAGCCCCAGCATTTT. Protein: CASSLFRQPQHF. The gene calls are TRBV28 and TRBJ1-5, with D uncertain. This CDR3 spans 12 amino acids. Looked up from germline, CDR1 is MDHEN and CDR2 is SYDVKM. Trimming removed 1 base at V and 7 bases at J, with 5 bases between.